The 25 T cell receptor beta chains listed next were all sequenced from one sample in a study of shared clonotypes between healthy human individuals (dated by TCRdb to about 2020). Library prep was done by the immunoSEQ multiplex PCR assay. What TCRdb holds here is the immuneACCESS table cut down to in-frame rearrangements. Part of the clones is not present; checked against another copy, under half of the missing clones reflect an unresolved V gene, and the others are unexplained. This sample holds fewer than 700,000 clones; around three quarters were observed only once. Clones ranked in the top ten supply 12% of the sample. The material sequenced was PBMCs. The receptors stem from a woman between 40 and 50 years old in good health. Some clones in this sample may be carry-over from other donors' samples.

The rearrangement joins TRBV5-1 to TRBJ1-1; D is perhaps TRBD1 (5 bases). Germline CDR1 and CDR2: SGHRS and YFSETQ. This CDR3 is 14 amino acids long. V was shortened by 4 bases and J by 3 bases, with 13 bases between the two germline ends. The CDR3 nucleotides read TGCGCCAGCAGCGTATCAGGGTCGGACACTGAAGCTTTCTTT. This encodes CASSVSGSDTEAFF.

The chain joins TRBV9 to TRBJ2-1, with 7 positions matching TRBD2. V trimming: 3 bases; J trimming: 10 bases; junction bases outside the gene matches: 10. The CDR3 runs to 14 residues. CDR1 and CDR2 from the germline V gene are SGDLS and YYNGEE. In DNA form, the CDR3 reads TGTGCCAGCAGCGCAATCGGGGACTACGCAGAGCAGTTCTTC. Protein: CASSAIGDYAEQFF.

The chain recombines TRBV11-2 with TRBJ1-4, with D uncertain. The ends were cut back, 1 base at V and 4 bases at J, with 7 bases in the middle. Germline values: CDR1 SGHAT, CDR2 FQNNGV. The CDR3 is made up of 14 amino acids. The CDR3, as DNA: TGTGCCAGCAGCTTAGGGAGTATTAATGAAAAACTGTTTTTT. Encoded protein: CASSLGSINEKLFF.

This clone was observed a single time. CDR3: CASSFGLEETQYF. The CDR3 nucleotides read TGTGCCAGCAGCTTCGGACTAGAAGAGACCCAGTACTTC. The chain couples TRBV11-2 to TRBJ2-5; 7 nucleotides align to TRBD2. The CDR3 has 13 amino acids. Germline trimming cut 3 bases from V and 3 bases from J; bases unmatched to any gene: 1. The germline CDR1 and CDR2 sequences are SGHAT and FQNNGV.

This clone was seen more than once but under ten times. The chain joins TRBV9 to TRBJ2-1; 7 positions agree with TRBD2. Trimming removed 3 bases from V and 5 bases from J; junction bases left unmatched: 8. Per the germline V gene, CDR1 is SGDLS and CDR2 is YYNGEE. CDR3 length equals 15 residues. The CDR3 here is CASSAGRASNNEQFF. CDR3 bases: TGTGCCAGCAGCGCAGGGAGGGCCTCGAACAATGAGCAGTTCTTC.

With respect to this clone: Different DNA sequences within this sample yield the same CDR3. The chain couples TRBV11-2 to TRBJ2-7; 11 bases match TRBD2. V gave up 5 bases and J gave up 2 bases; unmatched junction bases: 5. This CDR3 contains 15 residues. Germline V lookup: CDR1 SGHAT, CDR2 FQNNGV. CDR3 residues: CASSPGTSGTYEQYF. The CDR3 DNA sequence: TGTGCCAGCAGCCCAGGGACTAGCGGAACCTACGAGCAGTACTTC.

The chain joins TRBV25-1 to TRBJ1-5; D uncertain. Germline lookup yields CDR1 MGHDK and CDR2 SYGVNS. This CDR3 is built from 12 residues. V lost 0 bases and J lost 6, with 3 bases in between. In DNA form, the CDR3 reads TGTGCCAGCAGTGAATATGGTCAGCCCCAGCATTTT. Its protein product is CASSEYGQPQHF.

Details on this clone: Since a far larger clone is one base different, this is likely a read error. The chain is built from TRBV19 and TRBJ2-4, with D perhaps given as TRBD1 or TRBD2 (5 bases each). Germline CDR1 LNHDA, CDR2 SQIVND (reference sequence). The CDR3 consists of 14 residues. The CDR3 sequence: CASSKGTEKSIQYF. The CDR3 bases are TGTGCCAGTAGTAAGGGGACGGAAAAAAGCATTCAGTACTTC.

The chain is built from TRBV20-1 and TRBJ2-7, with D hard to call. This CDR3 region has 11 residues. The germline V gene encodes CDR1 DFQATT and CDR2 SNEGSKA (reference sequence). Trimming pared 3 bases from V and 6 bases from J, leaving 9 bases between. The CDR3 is CSARTVSEQYF. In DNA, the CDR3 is TGCAGTGCTAGGACGGTTAGCGAGCAGTACTTC.

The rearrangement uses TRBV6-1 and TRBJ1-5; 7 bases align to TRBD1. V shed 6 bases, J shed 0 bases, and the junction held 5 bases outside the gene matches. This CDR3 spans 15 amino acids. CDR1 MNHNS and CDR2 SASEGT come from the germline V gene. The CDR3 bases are TGTGCCAGCAGCGCCGGGACAGATAGCAATCAGCCCCAGCATTTT. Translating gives CASSAGTDSNQPQHF.

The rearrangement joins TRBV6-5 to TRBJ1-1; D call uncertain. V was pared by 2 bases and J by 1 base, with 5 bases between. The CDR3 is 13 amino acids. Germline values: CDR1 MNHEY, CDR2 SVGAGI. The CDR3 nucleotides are TGTGCCAGCAGTTACGGAGAGAACACTGAAGCTTTCTTT. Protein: CASSYGENTEAFF.

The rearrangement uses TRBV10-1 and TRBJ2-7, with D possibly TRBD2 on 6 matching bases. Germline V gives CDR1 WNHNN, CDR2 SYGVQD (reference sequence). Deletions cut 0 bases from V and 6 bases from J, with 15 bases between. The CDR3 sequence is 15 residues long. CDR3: CASSESGRGVGEQYF. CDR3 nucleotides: TGCGCCAGCAGTGAGTCGGGGCGGGGAGTCGGCGAGCAGTACTTC.

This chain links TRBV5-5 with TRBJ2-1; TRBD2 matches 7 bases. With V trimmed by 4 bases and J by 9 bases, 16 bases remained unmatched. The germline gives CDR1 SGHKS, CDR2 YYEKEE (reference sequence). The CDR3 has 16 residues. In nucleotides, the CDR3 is TGTGCCAGCAGCACCCCCGTGCTGGGAGGGATGGGTGAGCAGTTCTTC. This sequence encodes CASSTPVLGGMGEQFF.

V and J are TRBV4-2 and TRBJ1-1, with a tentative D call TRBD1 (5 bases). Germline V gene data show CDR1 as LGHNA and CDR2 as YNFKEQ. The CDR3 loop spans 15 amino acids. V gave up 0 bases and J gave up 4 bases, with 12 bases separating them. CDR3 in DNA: TGTGCCAGCAGCCAAGATAGGACATTTACCACTGAAGCTTTCTTT. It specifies CASSQDRTFTTEAFF.

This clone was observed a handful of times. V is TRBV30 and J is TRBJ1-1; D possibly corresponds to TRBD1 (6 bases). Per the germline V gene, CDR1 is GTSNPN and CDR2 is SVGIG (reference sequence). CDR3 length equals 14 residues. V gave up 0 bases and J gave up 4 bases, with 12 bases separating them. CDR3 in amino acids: CAWSVRGGRTEAFF. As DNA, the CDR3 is TGTGCCTGGAGTGTTCGGGGGGGCCGCACTGAAGCTTTCTTT.

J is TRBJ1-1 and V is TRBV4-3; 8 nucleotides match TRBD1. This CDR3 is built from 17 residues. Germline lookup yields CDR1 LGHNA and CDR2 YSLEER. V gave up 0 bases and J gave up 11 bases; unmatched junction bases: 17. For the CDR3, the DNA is TGCGCCAGCAGCCAAGAAGCGGGTTGGCAGGGGGCAAGGAAGGCTTTCTTT. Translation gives CASSQEAGWQGARKAFF.

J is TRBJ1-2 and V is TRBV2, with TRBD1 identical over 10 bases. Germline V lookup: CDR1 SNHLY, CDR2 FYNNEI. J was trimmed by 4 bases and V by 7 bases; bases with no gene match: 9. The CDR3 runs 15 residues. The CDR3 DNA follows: TGTGCCAGCAAAAGGACAGGGGGAGGTAGCTATGGCTACACCTTC. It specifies CASKRTGGGSYGYTF.

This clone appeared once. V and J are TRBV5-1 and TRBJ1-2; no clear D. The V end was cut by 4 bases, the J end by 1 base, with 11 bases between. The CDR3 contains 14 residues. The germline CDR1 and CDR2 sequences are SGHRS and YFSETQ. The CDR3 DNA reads TGCGCCAGCAGCCCGCTCCAGGATAACTATGGCTACACCTTC. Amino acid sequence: CASSPLQDNYGYTF.

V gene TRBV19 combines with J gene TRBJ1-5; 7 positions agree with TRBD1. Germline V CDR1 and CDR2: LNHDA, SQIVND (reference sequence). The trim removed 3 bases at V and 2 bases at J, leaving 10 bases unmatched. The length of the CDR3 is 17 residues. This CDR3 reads CASSIARDRAGNQPQHF. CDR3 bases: TGTGCCAGTAGTATCGCTCGAGACAGGGCCGGCAATCAGCCCCAGCATTTT. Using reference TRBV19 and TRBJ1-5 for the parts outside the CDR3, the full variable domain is DGGITQSPKYLFRKEGQNVTLSCEQNLNHDAMYWYRQDPGQGLRLIYYSQIVNDFQKGDIAEGYSVSREKKESFPLTVTSAQKNPTAFYLCASSIARDRAGNQPQHFGDGTRLSIL.

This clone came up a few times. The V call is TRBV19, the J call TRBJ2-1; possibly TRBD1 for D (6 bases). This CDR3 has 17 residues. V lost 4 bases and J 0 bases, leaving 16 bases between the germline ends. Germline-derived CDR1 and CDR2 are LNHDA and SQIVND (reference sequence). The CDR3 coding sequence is TGTGCCAGTAGTACCTCGGACAGCCCTTCCTCCTACAATGAGCAGTTCTTC. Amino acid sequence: CASSTSDSPSSYNEQFF.

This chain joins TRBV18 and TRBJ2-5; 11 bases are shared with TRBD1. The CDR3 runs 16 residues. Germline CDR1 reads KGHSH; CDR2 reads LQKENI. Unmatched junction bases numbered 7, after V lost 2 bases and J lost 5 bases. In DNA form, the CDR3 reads TGTGCCAGCTCACCATCGGACAGGGGGCGCGAGGAGACCCAGTACTTC. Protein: CASSPSDRGREETQYF.

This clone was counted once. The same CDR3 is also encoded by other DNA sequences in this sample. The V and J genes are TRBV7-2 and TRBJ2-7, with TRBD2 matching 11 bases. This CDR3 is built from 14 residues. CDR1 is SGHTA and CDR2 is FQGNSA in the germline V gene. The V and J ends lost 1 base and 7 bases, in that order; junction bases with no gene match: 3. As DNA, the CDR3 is TGTGCCAGCAGCTTAGGGCTAGCGGGAGGTGAGCAGTACTTC. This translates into CASSLGLAGGEQYF.

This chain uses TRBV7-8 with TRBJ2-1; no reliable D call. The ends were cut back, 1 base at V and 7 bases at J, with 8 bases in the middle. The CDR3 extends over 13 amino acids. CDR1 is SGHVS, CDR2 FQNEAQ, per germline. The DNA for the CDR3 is TGTGCCAGCAGCTTAGTTCCTACGAATGAGCAGTTCTTC. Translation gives CASSLVPTNEQFF.

The CDR3 is CASSSDISTDTQYF. DNA of the CDR3: TGTGCCAGCAGCTCGGACATAAGCACAGATACGCAGTATTTT. V and J are TRBV7-3 and TRBJ2-3; D possibly corresponds to TRBD1 (5 bases). Trimming removed 4 bases from V and 0 bases from J, with 8 bases in between. Looked up from germline, CDR1 is SGHTA and CDR2 is FQGTGA. The CDR3 sequence is 14 residues long.

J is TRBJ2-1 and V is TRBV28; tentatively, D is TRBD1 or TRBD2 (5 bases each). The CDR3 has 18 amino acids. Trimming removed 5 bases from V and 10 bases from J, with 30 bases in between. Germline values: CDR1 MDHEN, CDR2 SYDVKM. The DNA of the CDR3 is TGTGCCAGCAGTGACTTACTCCACCTGGGACGCCAGGCGGCCGAGCAGTTCTTC. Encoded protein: CASSDLLHLGRQAAEQFF.